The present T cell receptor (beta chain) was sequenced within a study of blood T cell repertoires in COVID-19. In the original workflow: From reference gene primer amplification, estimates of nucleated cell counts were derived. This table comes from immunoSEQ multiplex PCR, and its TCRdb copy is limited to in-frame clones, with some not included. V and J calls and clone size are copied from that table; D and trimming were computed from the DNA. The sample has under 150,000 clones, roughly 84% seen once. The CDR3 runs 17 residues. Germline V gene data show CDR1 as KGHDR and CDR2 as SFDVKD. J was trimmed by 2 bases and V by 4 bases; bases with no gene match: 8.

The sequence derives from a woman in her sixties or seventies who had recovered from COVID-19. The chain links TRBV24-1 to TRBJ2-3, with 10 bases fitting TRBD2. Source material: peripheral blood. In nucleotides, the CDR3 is TGTGCCACCAGTGACCCCATAGCGGGGGGACTCACAGATACGCAGTATTTT. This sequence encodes CATSDPIAGGLTDTQYF.